These T cell receptor beta chains were read from a single sample in a study of cytomegalovirus exposure and HLA in healthy donors. TCRdb's copy holds only in-frame clones and misses some; the assay was immunoSEQ multiplex PCR. The sample has around 150,000 clones, more than 75% seen once. The sample taken for sequencing was PBMCs. All receptors derive from a girl aged 10-17 years in good health and CMV-seropositive. The CDR3 runs from the conserved cysteine through the conserved F or W. A D gene is named only where the DNA matches it firmly. The size field is filled for only some rows; it gives once, few, many or a size class.

v_gene	j_gene	d_gene	abundance	CDR3aa	CDR3nt
TRBV28	TRBJ2-3	.	.	CASSFLRTDPTDTQYF	TGTGCCAGCAGTTTTTTAAGGACAGACCCCACAGATACGCAGTATTTT
TRBV9	TRBJ2-1	.	few	CASSVVVSETEYNEQFF	TGTGCCAGCAGCGTAGTAGTGTCTGAGACAGAGTACAATGAGCAGTTCTTC
TRBV30	TRBJ1-1	.	.	CAWSVLQGWNTEAFF	TGTGCCTGGAGTGTCCTCCAGGGGTGGAACACTGAAGCTTTCTTT
TRBV19	TRBJ1-4	.	once	CASSIQGDNEKLFF	TGTGCCAGTAGTATTCAGGGCGATAATGAAAAACTGTTTTTT
TRBV28	TRBJ1-2	.	.	CASSFGQINGYTF	TGTGCCAGCAGTTTCGGACAGATTAATGGCTACACCTTC
TRBV5-1	TRBJ1-1	TRBD1	.	CASSSTGGPSEAFF	TGCGCCAGCAGCTCAACAGGGGGCCCCTCTGAAGCTTTCTTT
TRBV18	TRBJ2-7	TRBD2	.	CASSPPGAGGPGEQYF	TGTGCCAGCTCACCCCCAGGGGCGGGGGGGCCTGGCGAGCAGTACTTC
TRBV27	TRBJ2-1	.	.	CASSFSIRFEQFF	TGTGCCAGCAGTTTTAGTATACGTTTCGAGCAGTTCTTC
TRBV5-5	TRBJ2-7	.	.	CASSLQGLGTYEQYF	TGTGCCAGCAGCCTACAGGGCCTTGGAACCTACGAGCAGTACTTC
TRBV4-3	TRBJ1-2	.	.	CASSQVTSPVSYTF	TGCGCCAGCAGCCAAGTGACATCCCCGGTGAGCTACACCTTC
TRBV7-2	TRBJ1-2	.	.	CASSTTSIGYTF	TGTGCCAGCAGCACCACTTCGATTGGCTACACCTTC
TRBV19	TRBJ2-5	TRBD1	.	CASSPRDRGETQYF	TGTGCCAGTAGTCCCCGGGACAGGGGAGAGACCCAGTACTTC
TRBV5-4	TRBJ2-1	.	.	CASSPTDGLLWGNEQFF	TGTGCCAGCAGCCCGACCGACGGACTCCTTTGGGGCAATGAGCAGTTCTTC
TRBV15	TRBJ2-7	TRBD2	.	CATSPGGISYEQYF	TGTGCCACCAGCCCCGGGGGGATCTCCTACGAGCAGTACTTC
TRBV29-1	TRBJ1-2	TRBD1	.	CSAPGQGIYGYTF	TGCAGCGCTCCGGGACAGGGTATTTATGGCTACACCTTC
TRBV2	TRBJ2-7	TRBD2	.	CASSTVAGVNEQYF	TGTGCCAGCAGTACAGTAGCGGGGGTTAACGAGCAGTACTTC
TRBV15	TRBJ2-5	.	.	CATSTAATLQETQYF	TGTGCCACCAGCACAGCAGCGACTTTACAAGAGACCCAGTACTTC
TRBV30	TRBJ2-3	.	.	CAWSATNTDTQYF	TGTGCCTGGAGCGCGACTAACACAGATACGCAGTATTTT
TRBV28	TRBJ2-5	TRBD1	once	CASSSGTVETQYF	TGTGCCAGCAGCTCTGGGACAGTAGAGACCCAGTACTTC
TRBV19	TRBJ1-1	.	.	CASSIDQGHRNTEAFF	TGTGCCAGTAGTATAGATCAAGGACACCGTAACACTGAAGCTTTCTTT
TRBV28	TRBJ1-1	.	.	CASSLLQGTEAFF	TGTGCCAGCAGTTTACTACAGGGCACTGAAGCTTTCTTT
TRBV27	TRBJ2-2	TRBD1	.	CASSLRGIWSGELFF	TGTGCCAGCAGTCTCAGGGGGATATGGTCCGGGGAGCTGTTTTTT
TRBV7-9	TRBJ2-5	TRBD1	.	CASSLFPRGETQYF	TGTGCCAGCAGCTTATTTCCCAGGGGGGAGACCCAGTACTTC
TRBV7-9	TRBJ1-1	TRBD1	.	CASSADRGRSKAFF	TGTGCCAGCAGCGCAGACAGGGGGAGATCTAAAGCTTTCTTT
TRBV30	TRBJ2-2	TRBD2	.	CAWSEGLAGGTGELFF	TGTGCCTGGAGTGAGGGACTAGCGGGAGGTACCGGGGAGCTGTTTTTT
TRBV19	TRBJ1-1	.	.	CASSIGSVTEAFF	TGTGCCAGTAGTATAGGATCGGTTACTGAAGCTTTCTTT
TRBV5-4	TRBJ1-4	.	.	CASSFDSPGVNEKLFF	TGTGCCAGCAGCTTTGATAGCCCGGGGGTTAATGAAAAACTGTTTTTT